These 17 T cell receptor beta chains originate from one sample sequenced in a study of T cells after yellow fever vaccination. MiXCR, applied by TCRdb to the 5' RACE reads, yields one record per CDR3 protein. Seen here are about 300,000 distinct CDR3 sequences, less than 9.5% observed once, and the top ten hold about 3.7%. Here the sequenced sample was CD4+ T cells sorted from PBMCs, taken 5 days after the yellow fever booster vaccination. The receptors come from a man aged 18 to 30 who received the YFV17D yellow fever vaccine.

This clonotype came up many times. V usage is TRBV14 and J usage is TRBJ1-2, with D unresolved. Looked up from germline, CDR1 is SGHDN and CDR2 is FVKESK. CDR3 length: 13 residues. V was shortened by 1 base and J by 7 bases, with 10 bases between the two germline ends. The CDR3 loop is CASSQGAEGGYTF. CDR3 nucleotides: TGTGCCAGCAGCCAAGGAGCTGAGGGTGGCTACACCTTC. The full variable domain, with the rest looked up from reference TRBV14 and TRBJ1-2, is EAGVTQFPSHSVIEKGQTVTLRCDPISGHDNLYWYRRVMGKEIKFLLHFVKESKQDESGMPNNRFLAERTGGTYSTLKVQPAELEDSGVYFCASSQGAEGGYTFGSGTRLTVV.

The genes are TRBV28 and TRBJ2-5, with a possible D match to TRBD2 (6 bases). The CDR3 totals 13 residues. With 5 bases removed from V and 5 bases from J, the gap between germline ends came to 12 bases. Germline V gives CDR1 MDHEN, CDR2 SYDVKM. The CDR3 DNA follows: TGTGCCAGCAGTGACACTAGCAGGGAGACCCAGTACTTC. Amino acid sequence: CASSDTSRETQYF.

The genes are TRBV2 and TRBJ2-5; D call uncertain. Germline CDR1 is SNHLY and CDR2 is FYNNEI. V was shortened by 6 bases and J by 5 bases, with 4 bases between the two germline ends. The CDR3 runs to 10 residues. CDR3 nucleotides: TGTGCCAGCAGGGAGGAGACCCAGTACTTC. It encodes CASREETQYF. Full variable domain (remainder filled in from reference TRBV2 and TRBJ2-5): EPEVTQTPSHQVTQMGQEVILRCVPISNHLYFYWYRQILGQKVEFLVSFYNNEISEKSEIFDDQFSVERPDGSNFTLKIRSTKLEDSAMYFCASREETQYFGPGTRLLVL.

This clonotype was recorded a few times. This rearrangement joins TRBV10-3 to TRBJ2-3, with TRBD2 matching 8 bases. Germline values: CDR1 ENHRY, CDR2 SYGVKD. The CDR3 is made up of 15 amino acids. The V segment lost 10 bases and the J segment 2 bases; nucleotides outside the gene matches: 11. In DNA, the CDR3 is TGTGCCACCGAGAGGAGCGGGGGCCTCACAGATACGCAGTATTTT. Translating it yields CATERSGGLTDTQYF.

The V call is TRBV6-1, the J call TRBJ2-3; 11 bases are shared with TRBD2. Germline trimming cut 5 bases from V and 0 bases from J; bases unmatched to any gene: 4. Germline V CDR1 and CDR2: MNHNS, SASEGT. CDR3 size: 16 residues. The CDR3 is CASSWTSGPSTDTQYF. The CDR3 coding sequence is TGTGCCAGCAGTTGGACTAGCGGGCCAAGCACAGATACGCAGTATTTT.

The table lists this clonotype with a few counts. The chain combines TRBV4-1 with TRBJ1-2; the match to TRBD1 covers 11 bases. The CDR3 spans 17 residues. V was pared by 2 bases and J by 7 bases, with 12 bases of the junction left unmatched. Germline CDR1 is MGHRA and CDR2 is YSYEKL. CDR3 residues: CASSQMTRDRGRSGYTF. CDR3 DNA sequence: TGCGCCAGCAGCCAAATGACCCGGGACAGGGGGAGGAGTGGCTACACCTTC.

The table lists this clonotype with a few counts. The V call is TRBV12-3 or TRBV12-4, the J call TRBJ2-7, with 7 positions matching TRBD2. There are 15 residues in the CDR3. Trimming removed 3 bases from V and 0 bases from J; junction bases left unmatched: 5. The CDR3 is CASSFLGGGSYEQYF. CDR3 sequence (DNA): TGTGCCAGCAGTTTCTTAGGCGGGGGCTCCTACGAGCAGTACTTC.

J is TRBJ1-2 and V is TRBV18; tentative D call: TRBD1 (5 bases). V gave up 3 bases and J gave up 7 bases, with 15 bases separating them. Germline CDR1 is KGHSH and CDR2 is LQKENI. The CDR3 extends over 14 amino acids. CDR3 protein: CASSPATGESGYTF. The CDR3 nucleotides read TGTGCCAGCTCACCCGCTACGGGGGAAAGTGGCTACACCTTC.

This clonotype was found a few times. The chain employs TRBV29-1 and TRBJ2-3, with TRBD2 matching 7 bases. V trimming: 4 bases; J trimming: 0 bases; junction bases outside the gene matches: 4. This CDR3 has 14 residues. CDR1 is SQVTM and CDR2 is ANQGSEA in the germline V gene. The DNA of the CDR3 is TGCAGCGTTGGTTTCGGGGGGAGCACAGATACGCAGTATTTT. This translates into CSVGFGGSTDTQYF.

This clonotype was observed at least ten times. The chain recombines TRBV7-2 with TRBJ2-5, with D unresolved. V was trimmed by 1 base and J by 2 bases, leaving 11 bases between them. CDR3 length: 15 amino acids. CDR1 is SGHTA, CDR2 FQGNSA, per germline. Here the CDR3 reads CASSLGASLQETQYF. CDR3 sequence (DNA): TGTGCCAGCAGCTTAGGGGCCTCCCTGCAAGAGACCCAGTACTTC.

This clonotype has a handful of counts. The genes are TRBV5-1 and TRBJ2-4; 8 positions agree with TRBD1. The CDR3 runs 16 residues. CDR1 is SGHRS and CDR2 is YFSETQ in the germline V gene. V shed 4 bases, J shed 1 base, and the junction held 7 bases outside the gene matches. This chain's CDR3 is CASSRGTGGAKNIQYF. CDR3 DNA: TGCGCCAGCAGCAGAGGCACAGGGGGGGCCAAAAACATTCAGTACTTC.

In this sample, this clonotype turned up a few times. The DNA of the CDR3 is TGCGCCAGCAGCTTACAGGGGACTCAGACTGAAGCTTTCTTT. It is translated as CASSLQGTQTEAFF. The chain is built from TRBV5-1 and TRBJ1-1; the match to TRBD1 covers 7 bases. The germline V gene encodes CDR1 SGHRS and CDR2 YFSETQ. J gave up 5 bases and V 2 bases, and 6 bases lay outside the gene matches. This CDR3 contains 14 residues.

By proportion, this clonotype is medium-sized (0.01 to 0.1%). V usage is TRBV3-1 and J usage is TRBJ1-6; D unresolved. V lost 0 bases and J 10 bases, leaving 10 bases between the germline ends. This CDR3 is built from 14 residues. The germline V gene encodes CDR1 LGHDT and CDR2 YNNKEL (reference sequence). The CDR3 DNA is TGTGCCAGCAGCCAAGATAGGGTAGGATCACCCCTCCACTTT. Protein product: CASSQDRVGSPLHF.

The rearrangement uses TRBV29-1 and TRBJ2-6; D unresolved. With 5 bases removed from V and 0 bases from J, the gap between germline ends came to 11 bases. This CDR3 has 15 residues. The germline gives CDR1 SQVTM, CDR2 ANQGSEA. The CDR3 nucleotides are TGCAGCGTTAAACCCGCGAACTCTGGGGCCAACGTCCTGACTTTC. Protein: CSVKPANSGANVLTF.

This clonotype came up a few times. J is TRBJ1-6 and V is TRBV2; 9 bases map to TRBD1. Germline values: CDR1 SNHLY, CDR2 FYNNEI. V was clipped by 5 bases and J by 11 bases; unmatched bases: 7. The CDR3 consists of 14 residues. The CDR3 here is CASSSDRGSAPLHF. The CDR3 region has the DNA TGTGCCAGCAGTTCCGACAGGGGGTCGGCACCCCTCCACTTT. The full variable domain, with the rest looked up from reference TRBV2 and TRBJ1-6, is EPEVTQTPSHQVTQMGQEVILRCVPISNHLYFYWYRQILGQKVEFLVSFYNNEISEKSEIFDDQFSVERPDGSNFTLKIRSTKLEDSAMYFCASSSDRGSAPLHFGNGTRLTVT.

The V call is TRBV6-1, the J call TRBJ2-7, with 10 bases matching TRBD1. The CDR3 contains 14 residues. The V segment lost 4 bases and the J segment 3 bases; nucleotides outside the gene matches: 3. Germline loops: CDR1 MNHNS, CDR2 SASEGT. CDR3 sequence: CASSVRDRGYEQYV. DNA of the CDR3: TGTGCCAGCAGTGTTCGGGACAGGGGCTACGAGCAGTACGTC.

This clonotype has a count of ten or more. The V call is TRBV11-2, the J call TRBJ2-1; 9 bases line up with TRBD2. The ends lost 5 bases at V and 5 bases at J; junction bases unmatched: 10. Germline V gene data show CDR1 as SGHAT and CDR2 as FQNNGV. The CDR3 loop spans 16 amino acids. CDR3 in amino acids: CASSLQRGGVDNEQFF. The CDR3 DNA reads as TGTGCCAGCAGCCTACAGCGCGGGGGGGTGGACAATGAGCAGTTCTTC.